The 29 T cell receptor beta chains given below trace back to one sample, sequenced in a study of OX40 agonist ivuxolimab in advanced cancers. Assay: immunoSEQ multiplex PCR; the TCRdb copy retains only in-frame clones and omits some. The table shows roughly 110,000 clones, with around 93% occurring only once. The material was CD4+ or CD8+ T cells sorted from blood, obtained in a trial of the OX40 agonist ivuxolimab. Receptor source: an adult with an advanced solid tumor such as melanoma, head and neck, liver or kidney cancer.

The chain uses TRBV7-3 and TRBJ2-2, with 10 positions matching TRBD1. J was trimmed by 6 bases and V by 3 bases; bases with no gene match: 7. The CDR3 is 16 amino acids. Per germline, CDR1 SGHTA and CDR2 FQGTGA. The CDR3 is CASSLTSTGGPGELFF. The CDR3 nucleotides read TGTGCCAGCAGCTTGACTTCGACAGGGGGCCCCGGGGAGCTGTTTTTT.

The chain links TRBV18 to TRBJ1-2; possible D gene TRBD1, 5 bases. V lost 3 bases and J 9 bases, leaving 20 bases between the germline ends. This CDR3 has 15 amino acids. Germline V gene data show CDR1 as KGHSH and CDR2 as LQKENI. CDR3 protein: CASSPTARDEHSYTF. In DNA form, the CDR3 reads TGTGCCAGCTCACCGACAGCACGGGACGAGCACAGCTACACCTTC.

V usage is TRBV19 and J usage is TRBJ1-1; TRBD1 is a possible D gene (5 bases). The V gene's germline CDR1 is LNHDA and CDR2 SQIVND (reference sequence). This CDR3 has 15 residues. Trimming left V 2 bases short and J 3 bases short, with 13 bases between. For the CDR3, the DNA is TGTGCCAGTAGTATAAGCCCGTGGGGGGACACTGAAGCTTTCTTT. Amino acid sequence: CASSISPWGDTEAFF.

V gene TRBV6-6 combines with J gene TRBJ1-2; unclear D gene. Trimming stripped 9 bases from V and 2 bases from J, with 10 bases between. The CDR3 is made up of 12 amino acids. CDR1 is MNHNY and CDR2 is SVGAGI in the germline V gene (reference sequence). The CDR3: CASGLQNYGYTF. The CDR3, as DNA: TGTGCCAGTGGTTTACAGAACTATGGCTACACCTTC.

The CDR3 DNA reads TGTGCCAGCAGCTTGGCGGGAGGACAGACAAACTATGGCTACACCTTC. Translated: CASSLAGGQTNYGYTF. The rearrangement joins TRBV5-4 to TRBJ1-2; D possibly corresponds to TRBD1 (6 bases). Trimming pared 0 bases from V and 2 bases from J, leaving 14 bases between. This CDR3 spans 16 amino acids. The germline V gene has CDR1 SGHNT and CDR2 YYREEE (reference sequence).

The rearrangement joins TRBV7-3 to TRBJ2-6, with D unresolved. Germline CDR1 reads SGHTA; CDR2 reads FQGTGA. The V end was cut by 5 bases, the J end by 0 bases, with 8 bases between. CDR3 length: 15 amino acids. The CDR3 DNA reads TGTGCCAGCAGCGTTGCAATCTCTGGGGCCAACGTCCTGACTTTC. It yields the protein CASSVAISGANVLTF.

The genes are TRBV27 and TRBJ2-1; D possibly corresponds to TRBD2 (6 bases). V dropped 2 bases and J dropped 0 bases, with 11 bases sitting between them. In germline, CDR1 is MNHEY, CDR2 SMNVEV (reference sequence). This CDR3 region has 16 residues. Here the CDR3 DNA reads TGTGCCAGCAGTTTACCGGGACTGAGCTCCTACAATGAGCAGTTCTTC. This encodes CASSLPGLSSYNEQFF.

The CDR3 spells CASSSYAGTGGRQPQHF. The CDR3 bases are TGTGCCAGCAGCTCTTACGCCGGGACAGGGGGCAGACAGCCCCAGCATTTT. The chain recombines TRBV7-2 with TRBJ1-5, with 12 bases fitting TRBD1. The germline gives CDR1 SGHTA, CDR2 FQGNSA. Losses at the gene ends were 4 bases for V and 7 bases for J; bases not matched to a gene: 11. The CDR3 length is 17 residues.

Only a few counts were recorded for this clone. The chain has TRBV19 and TRBJ1-1; 8 bases line up with TRBD1. The CDR3 sequence is 14 residues long. V lost 6 bases, J lost 5 bases, and 8 bases stayed unmatched. CDR1 is LNHDA, CDR2 SQIVND, per germline (reference sequence). CDR3 DNA sequence: TGTGCCAGTAGCTTTACAGGGGGAATTACTGAAGCTTTCTTT. Protein sequence: CASSFTGGITEAFF.

V is TRBV19 and J is TRBJ1-4; no clear D. The germline V and J ends were trimmed by 3 bases and 2 bases, with 7 bases remaining between them. Germline CDR1 LNHDA, CDR2 SQIVND (reference sequence). CDR3 length equals 14 residues. The CDR3 spells CASSIRGTNEKLFF. The CDR3 nucleotides are TGTGCCAGTAGTATCCGGGGTACTAATGAAAAACTGTTTTTT.

The rearrangement joins TRBV5-6 to TRBJ1-5; no reliable D call. CDR3 length equals 15 residues. The germline gives CDR1 SGHDT, CDR2 YYEEEE. The V end was cut by 1 base, the J end by 0 bases, with 8 bases between. The CDR3 region has the DNA TGTGCCAGCAGCTTGCTGGGAATTAGCAATCAGCCCCAGCATTTT. Protein product: CASSLLGISNQPQHF. Using reference TRBV5-6 and TRBJ1-5 for the parts outside the CDR3, the full variable domain is DAGVTQSPTHLIKTRGQQVTLRCSPKSGHDTVSWYQQALGQGPQFIFQYYEEEERQRGNFPDRFSGHQFPNYSSELNVNALLLGDSALYLCASSLLGISNQPQHFGDGTRLSIL.

This clone was picked up a small number of times. The chain combines TRBV7-2 with TRBJ2-7; unclear D gene. The CDR3 loop spans 13 amino acids. Trimming shortened V by 1 base and J by 4 bases, and 8 bases separated the two germline ends. The germline CDR1 and CDR2 sequences are SGHTA and FQGNSA. In DNA, the CDR3 is TGTGCCAGCAGCTTAGGCCAGGTGTACGAGCAGTACTTC. It is translated as CASSLGQVYEQYF.

V gene TRBV6-1 combines with J gene TRBJ2-7; D is tentatively TRBD1 or TRBD2 (5 bases each). Trimming cost V 8 bases and J 5 bases, with 13 bases left between them. The V gene's germline CDR1 is MNHNS and CDR2 SASEGT. This CDR3 spans 12 amino acids. CDR3 DNA sequence: TGTGCCAGCCAGACTTGGGGACACGAGCAGTACTTC. Its translation: CASQTWGHEQYF.

The chain employs TRBV6-5 and TRBJ2-3; 10 nucleotides align to TRBD2. V lost 4 bases, J lost 4 bases, and 8 bases stayed unmatched. CDR3 length equals 16 residues. CDR1 and CDR2 (germline): MNHEY, SVGAGI. CDR3 nucleotide sequence: TGTGCCAGCAGTTCCCAGCGGGAGGGCCTCTCAGATACGCAGTATTTT. Protein product: CASSSQREGLSDTQYF.

The V call is TRBV28, the J call TRBJ2-7, with no clear D. This CDR3 is 11 amino acids long. Deletions cut 11 bases from V and 6 bases from J, with 14 bases between. Germline V gene sequence: CDR1 MDHEN, CDR2 SYDVKM. In nucleotides, the CDR3 is TGTGCCTCGAGGAAAGTTGTCGAGCAGTACTTC. This translates into CASRKVVEQYF.

The chain is built from TRBV28 and TRBJ1-2; D gene uncertain. The germline V gene has CDR1 MDHEN and CDR2 SYDVKM. The CDR3 totals 13 residues. Deletions cut 9 bases from V and 7 bases from J, with 18 bases between. CDR3 nucleotides: TGTGCCAGTGATCCACCCGACCGTATTGGCTACACCTTC. Translated: CASDPPDRIGYTF.

DNA for the CDR3: TGCGCCAGCAGCTTGGCCGCGTTTTACACCGGGGAGCTGTTTTTT. Its protein is CASSLAAFYTGELFF. The rearrangement links TRBV5-1 to TRBJ2-2; D unclear. V was clipped by 0 bases and J by 3 bases, with 9 bases between them. The CDR3 sequence is 15 residues long. Germline assignment: CDR1 SGHRS and CDR2 YFSETQ.

The J gene is TRBJ2-1, the V gene TRBV9, with D possibly TRBD2 on 5 matching bases. The CDR3 contains 16 residues. V lost 0 bases, J lost 6 bases, and 16 bases lay in between. Germline CDR1 and CDR2: SGDLS and YYNGEE. The CDR3 coding sequence is TGTGCCAGCAGCGTAGTTTCGTCTAGCCGACTCAATGAGCAGTTCTTC. It codes for CASSVVSSSRLNEQFF. Variable domain in full (rest from reference TRBV9 and TRBJ2-1): DSGVTQTPKHLITATGQRVTLRCSPRSGDLSVYWYQQSLDQGLQFLIQYYNGEERAKGNILERFSAQQFPDLHSELNLSSLELGDSALYFCASSVVSSSRLNEQFFGPGTRLTVL.

The rearrangement links TRBV14 to TRBJ2-3, with TRBD2 matching over 11 bases. CDR1 and CDR2 (germline): SGHDN, FVKESK. V gave up 3 bases and J gave up 5 bases; unmatched junction bases: 10. The CDR3 covers 17 residues. CDR3 amino acids: CASSHLSSGRALDTQYF. DNA of the CDR3: TGTGCCAGCAGCCACCTAAGTAGCGGGAGGGCCTTAGATACGCAGTATTTT.

The genes are TRBV7-9 and TRBJ2-7; 8 bases align to TRBD1. The CDR3 is made up of 16 amino acids. The ends lost 5 bases at V and 3 bases at J; junction bases unmatched: 12. Looked up from germline, CDR1 is SEHNR and CDR2 is FQNEAQ (reference sequence). Here the CDR3 reads CASSSFPGQVHYEQYF. In DNA form, the CDR3 reads TGTGCCAGCAGCAGCTTTCCGGGACAGGTTCACTACGAGCAGTACTTC.

The V and J genes are TRBV4-3 and TRBJ2-1; TRBD2 matches at 8 bases. The CDR3 sequence is 16 residues long. Germline lookup yields CDR1 LGHNA and CDR2 YSLEER. Germline trimming cut 0 bases from V and 4 bases from J; bases unmatched to any gene: 5. CDR3 loop: CASSQEDSGTYNEQFF. The CDR3 DNA follows: TGCGCCAGCAGCCAAGAAGATAGCGGGACATACAATGAGCAGTTCTTC.

The rearrangement links TRBV11-2 to TRBJ1-5, with D tentatively TRBD1 (6 bases). The CDR3 consists of 16 residues. CDR1 is SGHAT, CDR2 FQNNGV, per germline. Trimming removed 1 base from V and 4 bases from J, with 14 bases in between. The chain's CDR3 is CASSLGPGQKNQPQHF. CDR3 DNA: TGTGCCAGCAGCTTAGGACCGGGACAAAAGAATCAGCCCCAGCATTTT.

The chain links TRBV6-5 to TRBJ2-1; tentatively, D is TRBD2 (6 bases). The CDR3 sequence is 16 residues long. Germline V gene sequence: CDR1 MNHEY, CDR2 SVGAGI. Trimming took 4 bases from V and 0 from J, leaving 13 bases between them. CDR3 in DNA: TGTGCCAGCAGTTTTTACGGGAGAAGCTCCTACAATGAGCAGTTCTTC. Translated, it gives CASSFYGRSSYNEQFF.

A remark on this clone: A read error may account for a junction end that differs from germline. The chain combines TRBV29-1 with TRBJ1-2; a possible D gene is TRBD1 (5 bases). This CDR3 has 12 residues. Germline V gives CDR1 SQVTM, CDR2 ANQGSEA. The CDR3 DNA reads TGCAGCGCCGGGACGGCAGGATATGGCCACACCTTC. Translated: CSAGTAGYGHTF.

The chain combines TRBV7-3 with TRBJ2-1; 8 bases fit TRBD2. The V gene end was trimmed by 4 bases and the J gene end by 8 bases; junction bases not matched to a gene: 13. This CDR3 has 16 amino acids. Germline loops: CDR1 SGHTA, CDR2 FQGTGA. CDR3 protein: CASSSNPAGVGDEQFF. The DNA for the CDR3 is TGTGCCAGCAGCTCTAACCCAGCGGGAGTCGGGGATGAGCAGTTCTTC.

The chain combines TRBV7-2 with TRBJ1-5; TRBD1 agrees at 7 bases. The germline gives CDR1 SGHTA, CDR2 FQGNSA. With 2 bases clipped from V and 5 bases from J, the junction kept 6 bases outside the gene matches. This CDR3 has 15 residues. CDR3 DNA: TGTGCCAGCAGCTTACCAGGGGGTGTGGATCAGCCCCAGCATTTT. This sequence encodes CASSLPGGVDQPQHF.

The chain couples TRBV19 to TRBJ1-1; D uncertain. Looked up from germline, CDR1 is LNHDA and CDR2 is SQIVND (reference sequence). V was pared by 4 bases and J by 1 base, with 10 bases between. This CDR3 has 14 amino acids. The CDR3 DNA sequence: TGTGCCAGTAGTACCTCCGGGTCGAACACTGAAGCTTTCTTT. Its protein is CASSTSGSNTEAFF.

The chain combines TRBV18 with TRBJ2-2, with no clear D. V was cut by 2 bases and J by 6 bases, with 7 bases left in between. The CDR3 totals 13 residues. Germline V CDR1 and CDR2: KGHSH, LQKENI. The DNA of the CDR3 is TGTGCCAGCTCACCAATGTCGGCCGGGGAGCTGTTTTTT. Protein product: CASSPMSAGELFF.

The chain recombines TRBV5-1 with TRBJ2-2; weak D call: TRBD1 (7 bases). Germline lookup yields CDR1 SGHRS and CDR2 YFSETQ. The CDR3 has 16 residues. The V and J ends lost 0 bases and 4 bases respectively, with 13 bases between them. CDR3 bases: TGCGCCAGCAGCTTGGGTCCGGAGGGGGCCACCGGGGAGCTGTTTTTT. Translated: CASSLGPEGATGELFF.